This TCR beta chain emerged from a study of T cell responses to AZD1222 COVID-19 vaccine. This table comes from immunoSEQ multiplex PCR, and its TCRdb copy is limited to in-frame clones, with some not included. The table has some 140,000 clones, approximately 92% seen once; the top ten hold approximately 7%. Germline CDR1 reads MNHEY; CDR2 reads SMNVEV (reference sequence). This CDR3 contains 15 residues. V was trimmed by 0 bases and J by 3 bases, leaving 9 bases between them. As for this clone: Its antigen is as yet unknown.

General observations from the study: Samples come after the peak T cell response, not at day 14. The study found Spike-specific TCR breadth and depth rose after two AZD1222 doses. Unmutated regions of variants are reportedly targeted by nearly half of spike-specific TCRs.

The sequencing here drew on peripheral blood, taken 28 days after the second AZD1222 dose. This TCR was sampled from an adult who received the AZD1222 COVID-19 vaccine. The chain carries TRBV27 and TRBJ2-1, with TRBD1 as a possible D gene (6 bases). CDR3 in DNA: TGTGCCAGCAGTTTATCGAAAGGGGGCTACAATGAGCAGTTCTTC. This translates into CASSLSKGGYNEQFF.